Described below is a single TCR beta chain sequence and its context. No antigen is known for it. The data were produced by immunoSEQ multiplex PCR, yet TCRdb's version contains in-frame clones alone and is incomplete. The table lists some 22,000 clones, around 82% of them singletons, with about a sixth in the top ten. The data stem from a study of PD-1 blockade in classical Hodgkin lymphoma. Study results and caveats: Among the patients, those starting nivolumab under 1 year after ASCT were excluded. The baseline diversity of complete responders showed similarity to that of newly diagnosed patients.

Each patient's relapse followed autologous stem cell transplantation, and brentuximab vedotin exposure varied. Germline V gives CDR1 SGHKS, CDR2 YYEKEE (reference sequence). Trimming took 4 bases from V and 4 from J; bases not matched to a gene: 11. The CDR3 covers 16 residues. The clonotype was recovered from a human donor with classical Hodgkin lymphoma. The material sequenced was peripheral blood mononuclear cells (PBMCs), taken before the second cycle of nivolumab. This rearrangement joins TRBV5-5 to TRBJ2-1, with TRBD2 matching over 7 bases. The DNA of the CDR3 is TGTGCCAGCAGCCCACAGGCGGGAGTATCTTACAATGAGCAGTTCTTC. This translates into CASSPQAGVSYNEQFF.